This T cell receptor (beta chain) was captured in a study of T cell repertoires in cytomegalovirus infection. Study in general: Peptides in the study included HLA-C-restricted and HLA-B-restricted CMV epitopes. CMV infection together with matching HLA type was indicated by public TCR beta signatures. Study outcomes and limitations: The ex vivo response showed dominance by HLA-C-restricted CMV-specific TCR beta clonotypes. Frequencies of public TCR beta families were cumulated, and this identified carriers of CMV plus the relevant HLA.

TCRdb processed the reads anew with MiXCR; each CDR3 protein has one entry. This table has around 540,000 distinct CDR3 sequences, about 33% appearing once. Turning to this clonotype: Its antigen is unidentified.

In germline, CDR1 is SNHLY, CDR2 FYNNEI. CDR3 length: 14 amino acids. V gave up 7 bases and J gave up 1 base, with 13 bases separating them. The chain joins TRBV2 to TRBJ2-5; possibly TRBD1 for D (6 bases). Sequenced here: cultured PBMCs, sampled from culture after CMV antigen stimulation. The source is a human donor in good health (CMV status not recorded). Some clones in this sample may be carry-over from other donors' samples. The CDR3 DNA reads as TGTGCCAGCAACCTGAGACAGGCCCAAGAGACCCAGTACTTC. Protein: CASNLRQAQETQYF.